Only a few counts were recorded for the clone carrying this T cell receptor (beta chain). What it binds is unknown. This specimen comes from a study of T-cell reconstitution after alpha-beta-depleted transplantation in children. Germline V CDR1 and CDR2: SGHTA, FQGNSA. With 4 bases removed from V and 2 bases from J, the gap between germline ends came to 9 bases. CDR3 length: 13 residues. Preparation of the TCRbeta library was carried out with unique molecular identifiers. From the PCR reads, TCRdb called clonotypes with MiXCR, one entry per CDR3 protein. The table lists hundreds of thousands of distinct CDR3 sequences, roughly 14% of them singletons. Regarding the study as a whole: There were some patients whose high TCRbeta diversity at day 60 came from surviving recipient T cells and thymic progenitors. By about two months after transplant, alpha-beta T cells reportedly arose from several hundred graft clones that had expanded.

Sequencing used PBMCs, obtained before TCRalphabeta/CD19-depleted stem cell transplant. The chain combines TRBV7-2 with TRBJ2-7; D gene uncertain. This receptor was identified in a girl aged 2-10 years with congenital amegakaryocytic thrombocytopenia, due to receive a stem cell transplant. CDR3 sequence reads: CASSSYVTYEQYF. In DNA, the CDR3 is TGTGCCAGCAGCTCCTACGTGACCTACGAGCAGTACTTC.